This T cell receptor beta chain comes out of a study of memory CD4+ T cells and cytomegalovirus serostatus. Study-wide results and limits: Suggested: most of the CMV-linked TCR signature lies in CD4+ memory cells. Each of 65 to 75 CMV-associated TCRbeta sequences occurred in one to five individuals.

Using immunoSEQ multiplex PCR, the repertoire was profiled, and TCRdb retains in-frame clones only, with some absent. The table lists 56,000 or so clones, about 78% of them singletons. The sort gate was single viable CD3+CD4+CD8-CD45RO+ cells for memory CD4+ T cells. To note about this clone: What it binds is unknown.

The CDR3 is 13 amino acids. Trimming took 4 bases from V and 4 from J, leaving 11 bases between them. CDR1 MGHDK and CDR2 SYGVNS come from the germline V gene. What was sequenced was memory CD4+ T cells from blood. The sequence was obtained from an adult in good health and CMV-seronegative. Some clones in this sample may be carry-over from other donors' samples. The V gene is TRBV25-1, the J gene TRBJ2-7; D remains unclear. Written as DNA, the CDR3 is TGTGCCAGCAGTGCTAGTCTAGGTTACGAGCAGTACTTC. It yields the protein CASSASLGYEQYF.